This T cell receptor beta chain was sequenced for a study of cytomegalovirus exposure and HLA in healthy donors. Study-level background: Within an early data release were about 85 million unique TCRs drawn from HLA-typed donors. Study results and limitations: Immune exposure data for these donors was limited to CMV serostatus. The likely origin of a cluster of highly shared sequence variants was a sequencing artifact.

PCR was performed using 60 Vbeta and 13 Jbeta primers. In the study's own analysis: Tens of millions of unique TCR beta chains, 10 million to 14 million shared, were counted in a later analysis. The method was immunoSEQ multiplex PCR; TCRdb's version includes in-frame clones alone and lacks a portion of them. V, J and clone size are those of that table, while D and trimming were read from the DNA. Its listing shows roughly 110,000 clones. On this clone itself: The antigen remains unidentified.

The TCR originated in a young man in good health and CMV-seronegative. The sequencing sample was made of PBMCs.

In nucleotides, the CDR3 is TGCGCCAGCAGCTTGGGGGGGACAGGCTATGGCTACACCTTC. Translation: CASSLGGTGYGYTF. The chain combines TRBV5-1 with TRBJ1-2; 8 bases line up with TRBD1. Germline-derived CDR1 and CDR2 are SGHRS and YFSETQ. V dropped 0 bases and J dropped 4; count of bases not matched to a gene: 2. The CDR3 extends over 14 amino acids. Variable domain in full (rest from reference TRBV5-1 and TRBJ1-2): KAGVTQTPRYLIKTRGQQVTLSCSPISGHRSVSWYQQTPGQGLQFLFEYFSETQRNKGNFPGRFSGRQFSNSRSEMNVSTLELGDSALYLCASSLGGTGYGYTFGSGTRLTVV.